The T cell receptor beta chain described here comes from a study of T cells in tuberculosis. The CDR3 spans 19 residues. V lost 2 bases to trimming and J lost 4 bases, with 25 bases between them. Germline-derived CDR1 and CDR2 are SGHVS and FQNEAQ. Time point denoted: new active TB diagnosis, blood taken before or within 7 days of starting treatment. Each patient had positive sputum smear microscopy and/or positive culture. The repertoire was sequenced with immunoSEQ multiplex PCR; TCRdb's copy has only in-frame clones and lacks some. The sample consists of about 49,000 clones, about 95% of them appearing once.

Here the sequenced sample was PBMCs, taken at tuberculosis diagnosis. The sequence was obtained from an adult with tuberculosis. The V call is TRBV7-8, the J call TRBJ2-3; TRBD2 is a possible D gene (6 bases). In DNA form, the CDR3 reads TGTGCCAGCAGCTTACAGACCCTCCGACTAGTTAATCCTCCAGATACGCAGTATTTT. Residues: CASSLQTLRLVNPPDTQYF.